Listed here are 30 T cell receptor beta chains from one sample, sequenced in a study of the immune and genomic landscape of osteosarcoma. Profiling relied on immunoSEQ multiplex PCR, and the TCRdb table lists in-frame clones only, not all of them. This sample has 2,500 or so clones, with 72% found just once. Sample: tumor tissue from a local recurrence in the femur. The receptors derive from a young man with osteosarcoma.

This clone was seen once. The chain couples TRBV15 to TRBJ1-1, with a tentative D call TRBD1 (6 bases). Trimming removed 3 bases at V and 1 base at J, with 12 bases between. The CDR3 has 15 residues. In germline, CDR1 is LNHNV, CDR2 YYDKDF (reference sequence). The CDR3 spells CATSRNRDSNTEAFF. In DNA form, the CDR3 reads TGTGCCACCAGCAGGAACAGGGATTCGAACACTGAAGCTTTCTTT. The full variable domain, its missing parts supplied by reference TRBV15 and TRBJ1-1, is DAMVIQNPRYQVTQFGKPVTLSCSQTLNHNVMYWYQQKSSQAPKLLFHYYDKDFNNEADTPDNFQSRRPNTSFCFLDIRSPGLGDTAMYLCATSRNRDSNTEAFFGQGTRLTVV.

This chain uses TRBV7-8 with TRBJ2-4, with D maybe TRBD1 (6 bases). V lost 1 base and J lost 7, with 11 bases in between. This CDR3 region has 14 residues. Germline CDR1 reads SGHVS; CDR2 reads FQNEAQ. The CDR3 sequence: CASSLGGRGNIQYF. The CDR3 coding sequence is TGTGCCAGCAGCTTAGGGGGCAGGGGTAACATTCAGTACTTC.

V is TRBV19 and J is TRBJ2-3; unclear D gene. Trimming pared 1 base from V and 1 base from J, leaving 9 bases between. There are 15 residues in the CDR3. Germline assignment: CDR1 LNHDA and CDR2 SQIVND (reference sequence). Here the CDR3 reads CASSIGVDGTDTQYF. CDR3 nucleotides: TGTGCCAGTAGTATAGGCGTGGACGGCACAGATACGCAGTATTTT. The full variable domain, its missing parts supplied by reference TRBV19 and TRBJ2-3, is DGGITQSPKYLFRKEGQNVTLSCEQNLNHDAMYWYRQDPGQGLRLIYYSQIVNDFQKGDIAEGYSVSREKKESFPLTVTSAQKNPTAFYLCASSIGVDGTDTQYFGPGTRLTVL.

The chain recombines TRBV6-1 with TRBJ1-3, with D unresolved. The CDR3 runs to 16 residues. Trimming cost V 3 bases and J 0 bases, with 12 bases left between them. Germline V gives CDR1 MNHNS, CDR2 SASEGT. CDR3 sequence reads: CASSEGRRGSGNTIYF. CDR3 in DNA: TGTGCCAGCAGTGAGGGCCGGCGGGGCTCTGGAAACACCATATATTTT.

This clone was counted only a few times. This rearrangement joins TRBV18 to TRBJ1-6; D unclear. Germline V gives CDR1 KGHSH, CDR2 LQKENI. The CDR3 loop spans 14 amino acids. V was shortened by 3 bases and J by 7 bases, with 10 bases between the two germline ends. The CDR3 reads CASSPEAANSPLHF. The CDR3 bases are TGTGCCAGCTCACCGGAGGCAGCCAATTCACCCCTCCACTTT.

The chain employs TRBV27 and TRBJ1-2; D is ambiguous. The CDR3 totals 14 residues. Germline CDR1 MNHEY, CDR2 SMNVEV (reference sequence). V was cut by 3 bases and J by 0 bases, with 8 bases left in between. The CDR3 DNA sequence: TGTGCCAGCAGTTTTTCCGTCACTAACTATGGCTACACCTTC. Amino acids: CASSFSVTNYGYTF.

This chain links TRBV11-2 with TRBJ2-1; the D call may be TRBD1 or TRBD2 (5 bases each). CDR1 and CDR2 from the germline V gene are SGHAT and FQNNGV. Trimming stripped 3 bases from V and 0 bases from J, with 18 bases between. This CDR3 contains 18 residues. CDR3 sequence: CASSFSRVRGSSYNEQFF. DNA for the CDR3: TGTGCCAGCAGCTTCAGCCGTGTCCGGGGCAGCTCCTACAATGAGCAGTTCTTC.

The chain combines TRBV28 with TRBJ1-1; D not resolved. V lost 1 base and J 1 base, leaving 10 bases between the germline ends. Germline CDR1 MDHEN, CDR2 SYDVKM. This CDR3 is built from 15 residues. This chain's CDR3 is CASSLLRVKNTEAFF. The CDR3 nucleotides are TGTGCCAGCAGTTTATTGAGGGTAAAGAACACTGAAGCTTTCTTT.

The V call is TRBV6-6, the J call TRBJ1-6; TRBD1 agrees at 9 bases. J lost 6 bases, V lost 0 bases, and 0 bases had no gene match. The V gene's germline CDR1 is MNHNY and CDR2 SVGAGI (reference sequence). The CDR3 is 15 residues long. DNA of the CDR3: TGTGCCAGCAGTTACTCGGGACAGGGTAATTCACCCCTCCACTTT. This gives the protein CASSYSGQGNSPLHF.

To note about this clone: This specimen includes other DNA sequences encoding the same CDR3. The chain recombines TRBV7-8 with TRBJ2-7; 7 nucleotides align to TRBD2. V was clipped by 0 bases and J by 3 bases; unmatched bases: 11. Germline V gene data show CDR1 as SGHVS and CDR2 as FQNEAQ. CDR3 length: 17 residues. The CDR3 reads CASSLASNRDYHYEQYF. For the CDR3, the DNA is TGTGCCAGCAGCTTAGCGTCGAACCGGGACTACCACTACGAGCAGTACTTC.

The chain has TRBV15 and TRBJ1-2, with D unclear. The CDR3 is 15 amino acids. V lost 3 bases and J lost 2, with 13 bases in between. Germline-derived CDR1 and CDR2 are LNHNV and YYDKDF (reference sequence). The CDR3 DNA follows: TGTGCCACCAGCAGTAGTATCGCGGCCAACTATGGCTACACCTTC. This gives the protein CATSSSIAANYGYTF.

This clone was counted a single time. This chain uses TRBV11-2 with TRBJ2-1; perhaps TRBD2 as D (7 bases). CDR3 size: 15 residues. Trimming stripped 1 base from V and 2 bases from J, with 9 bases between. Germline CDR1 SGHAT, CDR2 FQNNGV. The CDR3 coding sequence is TGTGCCAGCAGCTTAGCGGGGGGCGCCTACAATGAGCAGTTCTTC. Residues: CASSLAGGAYNEQFF.

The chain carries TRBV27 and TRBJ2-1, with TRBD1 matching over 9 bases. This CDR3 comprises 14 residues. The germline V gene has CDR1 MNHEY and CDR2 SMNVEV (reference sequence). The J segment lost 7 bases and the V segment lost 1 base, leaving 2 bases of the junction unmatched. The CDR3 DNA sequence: TGTGCCAGCAGTTTATTGACAGGGGGAAATGAGCAGTTCTTC. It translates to CASSLLTGGNEQFF.

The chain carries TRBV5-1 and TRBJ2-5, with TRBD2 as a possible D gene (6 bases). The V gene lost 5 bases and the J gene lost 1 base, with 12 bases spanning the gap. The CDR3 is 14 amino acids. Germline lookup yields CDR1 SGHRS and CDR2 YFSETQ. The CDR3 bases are TGCGCCAGCAGGGCTAGCGCTACCCAAGAGACCCAGTACTTC. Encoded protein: CASRASATQETQYF.

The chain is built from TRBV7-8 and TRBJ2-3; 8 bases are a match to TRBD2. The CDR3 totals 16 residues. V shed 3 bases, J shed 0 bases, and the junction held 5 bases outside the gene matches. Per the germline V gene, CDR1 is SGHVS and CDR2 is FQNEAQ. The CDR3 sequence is CASSLGTGGSTDTQYF. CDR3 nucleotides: TGTGCCAGCAGCTTGGGTACGGGGGGGAGCACAGATACGCAGTATTTT.

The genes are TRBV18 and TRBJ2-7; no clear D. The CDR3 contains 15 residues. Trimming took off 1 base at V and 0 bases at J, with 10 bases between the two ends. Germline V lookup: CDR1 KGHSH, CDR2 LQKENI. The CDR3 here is CASSPRTAYSYEQYF. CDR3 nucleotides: TGTGCCAGCTCACCACGGACGGCCTACTCCTACGAGCAGTACTTC.

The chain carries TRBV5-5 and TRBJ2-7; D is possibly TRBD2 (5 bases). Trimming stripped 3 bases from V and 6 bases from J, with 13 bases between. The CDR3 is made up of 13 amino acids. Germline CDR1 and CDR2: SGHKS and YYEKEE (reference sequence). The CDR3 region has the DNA TGTGCCAGCAGCTACGGGGTGGGGAGCGAGCAGTACTTC. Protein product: CASSYGVGSEQYF.

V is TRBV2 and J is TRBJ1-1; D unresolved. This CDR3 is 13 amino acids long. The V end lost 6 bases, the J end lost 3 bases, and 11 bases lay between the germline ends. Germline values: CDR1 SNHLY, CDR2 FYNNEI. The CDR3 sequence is CASSPDGYTEAFF. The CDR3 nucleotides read TGTGCCAGCAGCCCTGACGGATACACTGAAGCTTTCTTT. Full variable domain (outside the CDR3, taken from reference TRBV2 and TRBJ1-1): EPEVTQTPSHQVTQMGQEVILRCVPISNHLYFYWYRQILGQKVEFLVSFYNNEISEKSEIFDDQFSVERPDGSNFTLKIRSTKLEDSAMYFCASSPDGYTEAFFGQGTRLTVV.

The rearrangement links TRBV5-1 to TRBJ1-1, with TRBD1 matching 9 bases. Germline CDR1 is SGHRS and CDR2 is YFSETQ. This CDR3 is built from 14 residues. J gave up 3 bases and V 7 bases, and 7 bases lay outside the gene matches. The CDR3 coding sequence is TGCGCCAGCCGATCGACAGGGGGTCACACTGAAGCTTTCTTT. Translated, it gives CASRSTGGHTEAFF.

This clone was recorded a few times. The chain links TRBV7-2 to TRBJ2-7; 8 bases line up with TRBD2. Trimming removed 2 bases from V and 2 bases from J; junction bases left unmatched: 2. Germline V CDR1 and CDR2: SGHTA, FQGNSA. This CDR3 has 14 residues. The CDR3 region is CASSLIAGTYEQYF. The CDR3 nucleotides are TGTGCCAGCAGCTTAATAGCGGGAACCTACGAGCAGTACTTC.

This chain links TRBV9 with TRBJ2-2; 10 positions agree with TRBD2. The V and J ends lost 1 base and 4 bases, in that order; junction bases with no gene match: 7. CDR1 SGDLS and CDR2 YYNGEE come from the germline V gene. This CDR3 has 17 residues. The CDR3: CASSVRSGGALTGELFF. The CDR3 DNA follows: TGTGCCAGCAGCGTAAGGAGCGGGGGGGCCCTCACCGGGGAGCTGTTTTTT.

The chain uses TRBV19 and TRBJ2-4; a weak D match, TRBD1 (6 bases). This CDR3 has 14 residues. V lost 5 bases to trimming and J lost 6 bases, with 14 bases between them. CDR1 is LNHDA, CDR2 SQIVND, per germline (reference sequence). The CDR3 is CASSAYEGVNIQYF. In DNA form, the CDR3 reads TGTGCCAGTAGTGCTTATGAGGGGGTAAACATTCAGTACTTC.

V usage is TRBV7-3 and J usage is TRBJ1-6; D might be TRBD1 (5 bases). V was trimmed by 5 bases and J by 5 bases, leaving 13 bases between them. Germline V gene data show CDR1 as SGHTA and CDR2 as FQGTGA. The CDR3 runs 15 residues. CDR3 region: CASSRGGINNSPLHF. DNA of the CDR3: TGTGCCAGCAGCCGCGGGGGGATCAATAATTCACCCCTCCACTTT.

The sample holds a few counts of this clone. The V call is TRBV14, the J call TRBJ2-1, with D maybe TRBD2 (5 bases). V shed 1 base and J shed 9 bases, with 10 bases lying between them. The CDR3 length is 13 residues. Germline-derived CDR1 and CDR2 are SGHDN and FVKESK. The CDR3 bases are TGTGCCAGCAGCCAAGTAGTCGGAGGTGAGCAGTTCTTC. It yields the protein CASSQVVGGEQFF.

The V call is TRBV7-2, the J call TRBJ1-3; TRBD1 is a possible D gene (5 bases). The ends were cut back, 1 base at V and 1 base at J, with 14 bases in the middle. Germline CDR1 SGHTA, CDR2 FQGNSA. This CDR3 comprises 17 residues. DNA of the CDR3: TGTGCCAGCAGCTTAGTGGGGACCGCGGGGTCTGGAAACACCATATATTTT. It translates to CASSLVGTAGSGNTIYF.

CDR3 coding DNA: TGTGCCATCAATTCCCGGGGGGCTTTAAACAATGAGCAGTTCTTC. It yields the protein CAINSRGALNNEQFF. V gene TRBV10-3 combines with J gene TRBJ2-1; possibly TRBD2 for D (7 bases). Trimming took off 7 bases at V and 5 bases at J, with 18 bases between the two ends. The CDR3 sequence is 15 residues long. Germline loops: CDR1 ENHRY, CDR2 SYGVKD.

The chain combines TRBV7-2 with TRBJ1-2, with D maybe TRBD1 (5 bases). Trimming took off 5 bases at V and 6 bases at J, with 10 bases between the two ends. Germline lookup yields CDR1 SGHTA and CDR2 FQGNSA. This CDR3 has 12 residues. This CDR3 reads CASSRDVDGYTF. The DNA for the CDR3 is TGTGCCAGCAGCCGGGACGTGGATGGCTACACCTTC.

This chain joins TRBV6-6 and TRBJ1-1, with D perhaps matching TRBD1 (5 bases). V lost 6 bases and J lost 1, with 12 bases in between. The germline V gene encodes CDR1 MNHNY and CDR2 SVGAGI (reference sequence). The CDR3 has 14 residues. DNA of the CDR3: TGTGCCAGCAGGATGGGCGGGGGGAACACTGAAGCTTTCTTT. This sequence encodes CASRMGGGNTEAFF.

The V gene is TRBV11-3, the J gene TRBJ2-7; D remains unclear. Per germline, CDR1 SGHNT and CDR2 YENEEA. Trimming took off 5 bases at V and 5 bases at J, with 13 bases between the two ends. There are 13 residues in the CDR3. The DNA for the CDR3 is TGTGCCAGCAGCCGTGCGACGTCGAACGAGCAGTACTTC. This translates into CASSRATSNEQYF.

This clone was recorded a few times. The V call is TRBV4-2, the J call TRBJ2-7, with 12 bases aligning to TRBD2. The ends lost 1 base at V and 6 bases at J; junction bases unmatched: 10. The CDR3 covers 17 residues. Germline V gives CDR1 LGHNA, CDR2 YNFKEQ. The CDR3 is CASSQVRTSGGSSEQYF. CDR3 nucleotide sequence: TGTGCCAGCAGCCAAGTAAGAACTAGCGGGGGGTCGAGCGAGCAGTACTTC.